This T cell receptor beta chain was observed in a study of vaccination and CD4 T cells after COVID-19. Study in general: In culture, cells were exposed to overlapping spike peptides from SARS-CoV-2, HCoV-NL63, HCoV-OC43 and HCoV-229E.

Deletions cut 0 bases from V and 3 bases from J, with 3 bases between. The V gene's germline CDR1 is MNHEY and CDR2 SMNVEV (reference sequence). The CDR3 extends over 13 amino acids. Treatment: roughly 10-day PBMC culture with coronavirus spike peptide pools or control peptides (ViraFEST assay). A remark on this clonotype: The antigen remains unidentified.

Cultured CD4+ T cells had their DNA profiled by the Oncomine TCR Beta short-read assay. Using its own MiXCR run on the PCR reads, TCRdb lists one record per CDR3 protein. The sample has 22,000 or so distinct CDR3 sequences, roughly 54% seen once; the top ten hold 5.5% to 7%. This rearrangement joins TRBV27 to TRBJ2-1; the D is unclear. The sequence was obtained from a human donor who had recovered from COVID-19. Sequences were obtained from CD4+ T cells from blood, cultured in vitro. The CDR3 DNA sequence: TGTGCCAGCAGTTTATCCCGCTACAATGAGCAGTTCTTC. Translated: CASSLSRYNEQFF.